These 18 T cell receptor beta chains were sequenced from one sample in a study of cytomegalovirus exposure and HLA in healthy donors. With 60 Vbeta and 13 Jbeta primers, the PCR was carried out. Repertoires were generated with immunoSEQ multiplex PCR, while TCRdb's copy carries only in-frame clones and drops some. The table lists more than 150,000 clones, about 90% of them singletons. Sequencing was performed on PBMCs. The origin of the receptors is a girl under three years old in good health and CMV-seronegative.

The CDR3 here is CASSIGLAGATLTYEQYF. DNA for the CDR3: TGCGCCAGCAGCATAGGACTAGCGGGGGCTACCTTGACCTACGAGCAGTACTTC. V gene TRBV5-1 combines with J gene TRBJ2-7, with TRBD2 matching over 13 bases. The J segment lost 2 bases and the V segment lost 4 bases, leaving 12 bases of the junction unmatched. The length of the CDR3 is 18 residues. CDR1 is SGHRS and CDR2 is YFSETQ in the germline V gene.

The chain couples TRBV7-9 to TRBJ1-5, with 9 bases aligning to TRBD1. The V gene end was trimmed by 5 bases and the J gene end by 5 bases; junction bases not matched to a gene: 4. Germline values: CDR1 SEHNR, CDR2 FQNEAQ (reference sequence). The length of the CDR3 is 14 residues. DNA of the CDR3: TGTGCCAGCAGCCGGGGACAGGGACATCAGCCCCAGCATTTT. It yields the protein CASSRGQGHQPQHF. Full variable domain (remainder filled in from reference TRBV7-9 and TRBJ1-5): DTGVSQNPRHKITKRGQNVTFRCDPISEHNRLYWYRQTLGQGPEFLTYFQNEAQLEKSRLLSDRFSAERPKGSFSTLEIQRTEQGDSAMYLCASSRGQGHQPQHFGDGTRLSIL.

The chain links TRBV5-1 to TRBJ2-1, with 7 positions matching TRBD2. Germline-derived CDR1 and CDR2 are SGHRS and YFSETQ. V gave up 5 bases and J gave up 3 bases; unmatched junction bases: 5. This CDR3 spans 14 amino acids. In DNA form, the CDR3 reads TGCGCCAGCAGTACTGGGGGGGACTACAATGAGCAGTTCTTC. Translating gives CASSTGGDYNEQFF.

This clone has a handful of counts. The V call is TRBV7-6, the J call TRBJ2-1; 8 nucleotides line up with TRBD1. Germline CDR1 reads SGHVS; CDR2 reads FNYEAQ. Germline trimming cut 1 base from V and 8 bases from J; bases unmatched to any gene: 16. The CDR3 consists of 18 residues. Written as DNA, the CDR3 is TGTGCCAGCAGCTTAGACTCGGGACAGGCGATTACAGGGCATGAGCAGTTCTTC. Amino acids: CASSLDSGQAITGHEQFF.

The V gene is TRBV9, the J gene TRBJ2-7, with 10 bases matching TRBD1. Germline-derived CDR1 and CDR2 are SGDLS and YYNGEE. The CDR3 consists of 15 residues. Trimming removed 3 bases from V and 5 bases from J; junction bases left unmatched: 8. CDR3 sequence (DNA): TGTGCCAGCAGCGCTTCCGGGACAGGGGCCAACGAGCAGTACTTC. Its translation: CASSASGTGANEQYF. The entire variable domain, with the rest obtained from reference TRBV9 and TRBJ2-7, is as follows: DSGVTQTPKHLITATGQRVTLRCSPRSGDLSVYWYQQSLDQGLQFLIQYYNGEERAKGNILERFSAQQFPDLHSELNLSSLELGDSALYFCASSASGTGANEQYFGPGTRLTVT.

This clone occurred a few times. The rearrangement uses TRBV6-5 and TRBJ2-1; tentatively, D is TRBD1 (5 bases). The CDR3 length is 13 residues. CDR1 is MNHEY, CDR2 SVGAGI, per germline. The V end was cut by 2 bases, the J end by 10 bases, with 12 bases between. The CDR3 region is CASSYAEGVEQFF. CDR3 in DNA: TGTGCCAGCAGTTACGCAGAAGGGGTGGAGCAGTTCTTC.

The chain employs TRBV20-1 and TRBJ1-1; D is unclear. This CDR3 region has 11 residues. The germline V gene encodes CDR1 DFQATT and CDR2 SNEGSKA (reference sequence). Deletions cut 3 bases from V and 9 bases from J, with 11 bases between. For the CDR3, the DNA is TGCAGTGCTAGTAAGTGGCGGAAAGCTTTCTTT. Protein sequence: CSASKWRKAFF.

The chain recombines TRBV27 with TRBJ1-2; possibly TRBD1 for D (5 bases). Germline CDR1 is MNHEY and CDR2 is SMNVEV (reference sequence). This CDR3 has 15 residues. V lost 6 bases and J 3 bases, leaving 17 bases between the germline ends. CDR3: CASSPTKTVHYGYTF. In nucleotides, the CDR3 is TGTGCCAGCAGCCCAACCAAGACAGTTCACTATGGCTACACCTTC.

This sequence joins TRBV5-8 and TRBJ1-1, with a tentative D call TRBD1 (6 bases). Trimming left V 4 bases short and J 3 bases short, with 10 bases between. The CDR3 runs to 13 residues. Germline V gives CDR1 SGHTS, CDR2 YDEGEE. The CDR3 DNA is TGTGCCAGCAGCCACTACAGGGACACTGAAGCTTTCTTT. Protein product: CASSHYRDTEAFF. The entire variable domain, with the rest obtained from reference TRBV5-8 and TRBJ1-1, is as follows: EAGVTQSPTHLIKTRGQQATLRCSPISGHTSVYWYQQALGLGLQFLLWYDEGEERNRGNFPPRFSGRQFPNYSSELNVNALELEDSALYLCASSHYRDTEAFFGQGTRLTVV.

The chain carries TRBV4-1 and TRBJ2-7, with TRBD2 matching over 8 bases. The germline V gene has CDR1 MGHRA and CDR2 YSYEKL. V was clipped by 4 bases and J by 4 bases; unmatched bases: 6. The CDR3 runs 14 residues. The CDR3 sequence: CASSRGSGTYEQYF. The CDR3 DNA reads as TGCGCCAGCAGCCGGGGTAGCGGGACGTACGAGCAGTACTTC.

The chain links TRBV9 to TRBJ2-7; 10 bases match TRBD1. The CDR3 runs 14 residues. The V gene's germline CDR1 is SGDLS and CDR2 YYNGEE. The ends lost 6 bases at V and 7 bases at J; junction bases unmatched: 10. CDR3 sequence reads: CASTPTGTGEEQYF. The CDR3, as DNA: TGTGCCAGCACTCCAACCGGGACAGGGGAAGAGCAGTACTTC.

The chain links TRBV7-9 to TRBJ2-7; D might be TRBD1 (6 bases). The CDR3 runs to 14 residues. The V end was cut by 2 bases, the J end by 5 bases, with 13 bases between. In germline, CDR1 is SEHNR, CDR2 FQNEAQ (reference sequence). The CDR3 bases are TGTGCCAGCAGCTTAAGGCTGGGGGCCAACGAGCAGTACTTC. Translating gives CASSLRLGANEQYF. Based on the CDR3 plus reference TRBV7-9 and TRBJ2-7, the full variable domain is DTGVSQNPRHKITKRGQNVTFRCDPISEHNRLYWYRQTLGQGPEFLTYFQNEAQLEKSRLLSDRFSAERPKGSFSTLEIQRTEQGDSAMYLCASSLRLGANEQYFGPGTRLTVT.

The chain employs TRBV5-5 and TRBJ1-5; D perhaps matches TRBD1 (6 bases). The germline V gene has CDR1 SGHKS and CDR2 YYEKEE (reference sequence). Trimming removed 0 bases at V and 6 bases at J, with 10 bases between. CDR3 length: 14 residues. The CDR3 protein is CASSLEWGRQPQHF. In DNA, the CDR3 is TGTGCCAGCAGCTTGGAGTGGGGGCGTCAGCCCCAGCATTTT.

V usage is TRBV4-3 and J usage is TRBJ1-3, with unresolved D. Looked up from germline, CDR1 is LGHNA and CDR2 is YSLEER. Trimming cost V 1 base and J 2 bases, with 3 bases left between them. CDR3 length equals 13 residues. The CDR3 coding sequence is TGCGCCAGCAGCCAAGTAACTGGAAACACCATATATTTT. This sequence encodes CASSQVTGNTIYF.

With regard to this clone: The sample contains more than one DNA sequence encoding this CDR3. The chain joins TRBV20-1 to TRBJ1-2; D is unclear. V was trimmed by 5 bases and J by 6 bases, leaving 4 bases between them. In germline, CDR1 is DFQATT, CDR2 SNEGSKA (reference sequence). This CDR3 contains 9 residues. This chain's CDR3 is CSAPDGYTF. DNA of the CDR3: TGCAGTGCTCCCGATGGCTACACCTTC.

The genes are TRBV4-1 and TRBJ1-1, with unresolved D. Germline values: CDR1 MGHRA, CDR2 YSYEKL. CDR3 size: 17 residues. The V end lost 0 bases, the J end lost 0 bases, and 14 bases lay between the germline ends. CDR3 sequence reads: CASSQDGPLSLNTEAFF. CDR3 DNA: TGCGCCAGCAGCCAAGATGGGCCTCTGAGCCTGAACACTGAAGCTTTCTTT.

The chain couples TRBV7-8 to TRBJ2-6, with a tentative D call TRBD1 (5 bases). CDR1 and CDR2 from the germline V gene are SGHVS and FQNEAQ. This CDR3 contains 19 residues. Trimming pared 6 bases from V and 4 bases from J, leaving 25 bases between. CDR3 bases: TGTGCCAGCAGGGAGATCAAGGGGTCTCCCCGCTCGGGGGCCAACGTCCTGACTTTC. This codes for CASREIKGSPRSGANVLTF.

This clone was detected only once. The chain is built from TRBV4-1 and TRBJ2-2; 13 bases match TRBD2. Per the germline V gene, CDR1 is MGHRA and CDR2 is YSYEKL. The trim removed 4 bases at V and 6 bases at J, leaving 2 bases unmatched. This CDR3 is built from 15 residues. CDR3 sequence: CASSRTSGRAGELFF. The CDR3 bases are TGCGCCAGCAGCCGAACTAGCGGGAGGGCCGGGGAGCTGTTTTTT.